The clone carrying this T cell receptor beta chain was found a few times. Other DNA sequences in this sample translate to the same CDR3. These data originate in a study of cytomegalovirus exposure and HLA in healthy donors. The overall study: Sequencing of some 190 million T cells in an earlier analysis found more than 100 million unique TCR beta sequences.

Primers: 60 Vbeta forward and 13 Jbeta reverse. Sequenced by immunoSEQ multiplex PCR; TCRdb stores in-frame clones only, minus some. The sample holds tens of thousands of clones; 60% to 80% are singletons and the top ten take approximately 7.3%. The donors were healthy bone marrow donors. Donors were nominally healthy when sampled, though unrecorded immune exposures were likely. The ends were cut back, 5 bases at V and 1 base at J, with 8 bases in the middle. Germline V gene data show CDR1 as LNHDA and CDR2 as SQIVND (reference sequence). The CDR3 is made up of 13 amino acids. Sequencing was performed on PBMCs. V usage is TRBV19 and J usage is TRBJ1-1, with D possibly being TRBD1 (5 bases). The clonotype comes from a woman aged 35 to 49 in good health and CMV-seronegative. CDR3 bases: TGTGCCAGTAGTGACAGACCGAACACTGAAGCTTTCTTT. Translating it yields CASSDRPNTEAFF.